This T cell receptor beta chain is drawn from a study of cytomegalovirus exposure and HLA in healthy donors. Study findings and constraints: Most TCR sequences were uncommon, yet certain public TCRs appeared in many donors. In vitro, a few CMV-associated chains proved specific for CMV antigens.

J was trimmed by 4 bases and V by 4 bases; bases with no gene match: 7. CDR1 is LGHNA, CDR2 YNFKEQ, per germline. The CDR3 totals 14 residues. As concerns this clone: Antigen specificity is unknown.

TCRdb keeps only in-frame clones here, not all; method: immunoSEQ multiplex PCR. The table records around 71,000 clones, over 85% of them present only once. The TCR sequence derives from a man between 18 and 29 years old in good health and CMV-seropositive. The chain recombines TRBV4-2 with TRBJ2-7; 7 nucleotides align to TRBD2. Sequencing was performed on PBMCs. Written as DNA, the CDR3 is TGTGCCAGCAGCCGGGGGGGAGAATCGTACGAGCAGTACTTC. Encoded protein: CASSRGGESYEQYF.